A single sample is the source of the 13 T cell receptor beta chains below, sequenced in a study of blood T cell repertoires in COVID-19. TCRdb's table, derived via immunoSEQ multiplex PCR, lists solely in-frame clones and lacks some. The table records about 260,000 clones, about 89% of them present only once. The sequenced sample was peripheral blood. The receptors were sampled from a woman aged 40 to 50 who had recovered from COVID-19.

The V gene is TRBV28, the J gene TRBJ2-3; possible D gene TRBD1, 6 bases. Trimming took off 7 bases at V and 1 base at J, with 12 bases between the two ends. CDR3 length: 14 residues. The germline V gene encodes CDR1 MDHEN and CDR2 SYDVKM. DNA for the CDR3: TGTGCCAGCAAGGGGCCAGGGGGCACAGATACGCAGTATTTT. Translation: CASKGPGGTDTQYF.

V gene TRBV18 combines with J gene TRBJ2-2, with 8 bases identical to TRBD2. CDR1 and CDR2 from the germline V gene are KGHSH and LQKENI. This CDR3 has 15 amino acids. The V and J ends lost 4 bases and 0 bases, in that order; junction bases with no gene match: 1. Here the CDR3 DNA reads TGTGCCAGCTCACTAGCGGGGACGAACACCGGGGAGCTGTTTTTT. Encoded protein: CASSLAGTNTGELFF.

The rearrangement links TRBV27 to TRBJ1-5; D is possibly TRBD1 (5 bases). Trimming took 6 bases from V and 3 from J, leaving 9 bases between them. CDR1 and CDR2 from the germline V gene are MNHEY and SMNVEV (reference sequence). The CDR3 covers 13 residues. CDR3 sequence reads: CASRGGFNQPQHF. The CDR3 region has the DNA TGTGCCAGCAGGGGGGGATTCAATCAGCCCCAGCATTTT.

The chain has TRBV6-6 and TRBJ1-2; 7 bases agree with TRBD1. The CDR3 spans 14 residues. J lost 4 bases, V lost 6 bases, and 8 bases had no gene match. The germline V gene encodes CDR1 MNHNY and CDR2 SVGAGI (reference sequence). CDR3 in amino acids: CASRYAGTAYGYTF. The CDR3 nucleotides are TGTGCCAGCAGATATGCCGGGACAGCCTATGGCTACACCTTC.

The CDR3 region has the DNA TGCGCCAGCAGCCAAGATCCAGGGGACGTCGGCTATGGCTACACCTTC. It specifies CASSQDPGDVGYGYTF. This chain uses TRBV4-1 with TRBJ1-2, with D possibly matching TRBD1 (6 bases). CDR1 and CDR2 from the germline V gene are MGHRA and YSYEKL. The CDR3 loop spans 16 amino acids. Trimming cost V 0 bases and J 4 bases, with 15 bases left between them.

The J gene is TRBJ2-5, the V gene TRBV29-1, with a possible D match to TRBD1 (5 bases). Germline CDR1 is SQVTM and CDR2 is ANQGSEA. The CDR3 has 15 residues. Trimming stripped 4 bases from V and 1 base from J, with 16 bases between. The CDR3 sequence is CSVGDHGRVQETQYF. DNA for the CDR3: TGCAGCGTTGGGGATCATGGCAGGGTCCAAGAGACCCAGTACTTC.

CDR3 coding DNA: TGCGCCAGCAGCCAAGATCTAGCGGGGGATTACAATGAGCAGTTCTTC. Protein product: CASSQDLAGDYNEQFF. The chain combines TRBV4-3 with TRBJ2-1; 10 bases agree with TRBD2. Losses at the gene ends were 0 bases for V and 4 bases for J; bases not matched to a gene: 3. This CDR3 spans 16 amino acids. Germline assignment: CDR1 LGHNA and CDR2 YSLEER.

The CDR3 DNA reads as TGTGCCAGCAGCCAAGACGTCAGCAATCAGCCCCAGCATTTT. This translates into CASSQDVSNQPQHF. The chain uses TRBV3-1 (or the pseudogene TRBV3-2) and TRBJ1-5; D ambiguous. The germline V gene encodes CDR1 LGHDT and CDR2 YNNKEL (reference sequence). The CDR3 is made up of 14 amino acids. Trimming removed 0 bases at V and 1 base at J, with 4 bases between.

J is TRBJ1-4 and V is TRBV3-1 (or the pseudogene TRBV3-2); D not certain. Per germline, CDR1 LGHDT and CDR2 YNNKEL (reference sequence). Trimming pared 1 base from V and 1 base from J, leaving 7 bases between. CDR3 length: 15 amino acids. The CDR3 nucleotides are TGTGCCAGCAGCCAAGTGCACGGAACTAATGAAAAACTGTTTTTT. Translating it yields CASSQVHGTNEKLFF.

The rearrangement joins TRBV19 to TRBJ2-7; 8 nucleotides match TRBD1. After removal of 4 bases from V and 2 bases from J, the junction contained 7 bases not matched to a gene. Per the germline V gene, CDR1 is LNHDA and CDR2 is SQIVND (reference sequence). The CDR3 runs 15 residues. The CDR3 region is CASSTDRGHTYEQYF. The CDR3 DNA sequence: TGTGCCAGTAGTACCGACAGGGGACATACCTACGAGCAGTACTTC.

This chain uses TRBV7-8 with TRBJ2-7; 11 nucleotides align to TRBD2. J gave up 1 base and V 3 bases, and 2 bases lay outside the gene matches. Per germline, CDR1 SGHVS and CDR2 FQNEAQ. This CDR3 spans 15 amino acids. The CDR3 loop is CASSLGLAASYEQYF. The CDR3 region has the DNA TGTGCCAGCAGCTTGGGACTAGCGGCTTCCTACGAGCAGTACTTC.

This rearrangement joins TRBV11-2 to TRBJ1-5, with TRBD1 matching 11 bases. V shed 1 base, J shed 2 bases, and the junction held 7 bases outside the gene matches. The CDR3 is made up of 18 amino acids. Germline CDR1 is SGHAT and CDR2 is FQNNGV. DNA of the CDR3: TGTGCCAGCAGCTTAGGGGGACAGGGGGGAGGCGGCAATCAGCCCCAGCATTTT. Translation gives CASSLGGQGGGGNQPQHF. The whole variable domain, filled in from reference TRBV11-2 and TRBJ1-5, reads EAGVAQSPRYKIIEKRQSVAFWCNPISGHATLYWYQQILGQGPKLLIQFQNNGVVDDSQLPKDRFSAERLKGVDSTLKIQPAKLEDSAVYLCASSLGGQGGGGNQPQHFGDGTRLSIL.

J is TRBJ1-2 and V is TRBV15; D gene uncertain. CDR1 is LNHNV, CDR2 YYDKDF, per germline (reference sequence). V lost 3 bases and J lost 8, with 16 bases in between. CDR3 length: 14 amino acids. The DNA for the CDR3 is TGTGCCACCAGCAGGCGGTCGGGTTTGCGGGGCTACACCTTC. Protein: CATSRRSGLRGYTF.